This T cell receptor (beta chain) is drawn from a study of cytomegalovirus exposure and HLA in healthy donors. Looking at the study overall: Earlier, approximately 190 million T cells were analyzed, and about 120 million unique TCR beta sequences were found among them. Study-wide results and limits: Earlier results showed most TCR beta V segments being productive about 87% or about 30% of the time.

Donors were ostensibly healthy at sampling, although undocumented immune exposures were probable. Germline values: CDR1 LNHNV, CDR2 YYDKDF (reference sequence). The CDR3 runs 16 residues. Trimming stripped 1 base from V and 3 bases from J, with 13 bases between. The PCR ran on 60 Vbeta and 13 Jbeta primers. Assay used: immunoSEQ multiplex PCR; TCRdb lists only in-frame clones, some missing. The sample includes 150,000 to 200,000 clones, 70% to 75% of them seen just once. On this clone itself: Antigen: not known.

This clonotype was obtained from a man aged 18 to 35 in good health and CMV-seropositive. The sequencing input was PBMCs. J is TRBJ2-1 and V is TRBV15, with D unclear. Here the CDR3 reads CATSRVGDSNYNEQFF. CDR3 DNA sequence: TGTGCCACCAGCAGAGTTGGAGACTCCAACTACAATGAGCAGTTCTTC.